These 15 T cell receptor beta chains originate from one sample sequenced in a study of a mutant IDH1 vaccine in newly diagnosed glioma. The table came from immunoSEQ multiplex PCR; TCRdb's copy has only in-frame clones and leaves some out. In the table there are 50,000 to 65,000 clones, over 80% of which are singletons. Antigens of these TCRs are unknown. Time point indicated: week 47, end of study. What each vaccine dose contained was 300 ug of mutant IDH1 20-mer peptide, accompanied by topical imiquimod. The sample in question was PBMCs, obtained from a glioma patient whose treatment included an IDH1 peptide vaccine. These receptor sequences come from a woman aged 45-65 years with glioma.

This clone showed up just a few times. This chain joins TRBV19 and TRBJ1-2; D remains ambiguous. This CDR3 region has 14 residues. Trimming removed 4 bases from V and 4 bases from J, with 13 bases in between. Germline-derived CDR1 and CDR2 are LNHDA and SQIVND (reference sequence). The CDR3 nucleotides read TGTGCCAGTAGTACCCGCTCACTGGTCTATGGCTACACCTTC. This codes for CASSTRSLVYGYTF.

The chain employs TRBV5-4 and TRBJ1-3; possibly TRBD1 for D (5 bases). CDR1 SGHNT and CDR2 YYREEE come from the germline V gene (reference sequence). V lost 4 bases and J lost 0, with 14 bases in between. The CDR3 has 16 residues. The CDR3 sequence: CASSPGGTTSGNTIYF. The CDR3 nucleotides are TGTGCCAGCAGCCCAGGCGGGACGACCTCTGGAAACACCATATATTTT.

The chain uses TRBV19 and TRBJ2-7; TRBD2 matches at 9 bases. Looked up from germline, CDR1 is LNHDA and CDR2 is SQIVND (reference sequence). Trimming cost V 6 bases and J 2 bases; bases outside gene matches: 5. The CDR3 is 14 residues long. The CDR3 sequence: CASRGLAFPYEQYF. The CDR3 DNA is TGTGCCAGTAGAGGACTAGCGTTTCCCTACGAGCAGTACTTC.

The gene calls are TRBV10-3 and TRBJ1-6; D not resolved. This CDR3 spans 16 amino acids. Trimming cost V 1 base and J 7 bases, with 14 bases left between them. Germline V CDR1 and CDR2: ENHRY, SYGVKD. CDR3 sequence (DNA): TGTGCCATCAGTGAGTTTTTACGACCGATAAATTCACCCCTCCACTTT. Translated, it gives CAISEFLRPINSPLHF.

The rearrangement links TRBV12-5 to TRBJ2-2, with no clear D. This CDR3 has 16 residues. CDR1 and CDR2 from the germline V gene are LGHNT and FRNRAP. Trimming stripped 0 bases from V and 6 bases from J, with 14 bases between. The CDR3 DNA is TGTGCTAGTGGTTTGGTACGCTACAGCCTTTCCGGGGAGCTGTTTTTT. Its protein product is CASGLVRYSLSGELFF.

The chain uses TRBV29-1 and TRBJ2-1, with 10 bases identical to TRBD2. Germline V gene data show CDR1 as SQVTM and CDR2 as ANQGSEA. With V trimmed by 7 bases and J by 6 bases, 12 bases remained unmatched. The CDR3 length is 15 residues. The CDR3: CSAKGERGGLNEQFF. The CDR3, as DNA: TGCAGCGCAAAAGGGGAGCGGGGGGGTCTCAATGAGCAGTTCTTC.

Written as DNA, the CDR3 is TGTGCCAGCGGGAATCAGGGGCGAGGGAGCAATCAGCCCCAGCATTTT. Translation gives CASGNQGRGSNQPQHF. This sequence joins TRBV27 and TRBJ1-5; D perhaps matches TRBD1 (6 bases). Germline V gene lookup returns CDR1 MNHEY and CDR2 SMNVEV (reference sequence). This CDR3 comprises 16 residues. Trimming removed 8 bases at V and 1 base at J, with 18 bases between.

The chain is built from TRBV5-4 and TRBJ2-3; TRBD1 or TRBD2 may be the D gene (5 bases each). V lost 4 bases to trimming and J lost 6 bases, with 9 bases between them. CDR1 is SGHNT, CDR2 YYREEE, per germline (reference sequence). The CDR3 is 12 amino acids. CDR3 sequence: CASSPWGDTQYF. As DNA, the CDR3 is TGTGCCAGCAGCCCGTGGGGGGATACGCAGTATTTT.

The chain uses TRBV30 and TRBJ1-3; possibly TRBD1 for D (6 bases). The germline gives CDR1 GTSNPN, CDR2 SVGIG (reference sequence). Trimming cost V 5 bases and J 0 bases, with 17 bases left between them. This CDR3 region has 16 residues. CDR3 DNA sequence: TGTGCCTGGGGACAGACAGGCAGGAGCTCTGGAAACACCATATATTTT. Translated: CAWGQTGRSSGNTIYF.

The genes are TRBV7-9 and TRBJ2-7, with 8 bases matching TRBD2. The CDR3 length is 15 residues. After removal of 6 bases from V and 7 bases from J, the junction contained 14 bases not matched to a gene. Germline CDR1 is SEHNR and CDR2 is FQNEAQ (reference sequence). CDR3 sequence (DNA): TGTGCCAGCAGTGCCCCTGGCGGGGGGTTTAGAGAGCAGTACTTC. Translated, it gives CASSAPGGGFREQYF.

The CDR3 loop reads CASMLQETEAFF. The CDR3 DNA is TGTGCCAGCATGTTACAGGAGACTGAAGCTTTCTTT. The chain uses TRBV7-9 and TRBJ1-1; perhaps TRBD1 as D (5 bases). This CDR3 spans 12 amino acids. Germline CDR1 SEHNR, CDR2 FQNEAQ (reference sequence). V lost 7 bases and J 5 bases, leaving 11 bases between the germline ends.

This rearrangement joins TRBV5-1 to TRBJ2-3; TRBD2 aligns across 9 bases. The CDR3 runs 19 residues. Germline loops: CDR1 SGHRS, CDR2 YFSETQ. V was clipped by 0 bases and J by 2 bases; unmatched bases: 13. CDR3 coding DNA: TGCGCCAGCAGCTTGGTCCCTGGTGGGCTAGCGGGGACCACAGATACGCAGTATTTT. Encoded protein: CASSLVPGGLAGTTDTQYF.

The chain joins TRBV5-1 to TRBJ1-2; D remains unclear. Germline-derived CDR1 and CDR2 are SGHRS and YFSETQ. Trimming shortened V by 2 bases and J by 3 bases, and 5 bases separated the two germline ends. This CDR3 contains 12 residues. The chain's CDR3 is CASSLEHYGYTF. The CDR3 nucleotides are TGCGCCAGCAGCTTAGAGCACTATGGCTACACCTTC.

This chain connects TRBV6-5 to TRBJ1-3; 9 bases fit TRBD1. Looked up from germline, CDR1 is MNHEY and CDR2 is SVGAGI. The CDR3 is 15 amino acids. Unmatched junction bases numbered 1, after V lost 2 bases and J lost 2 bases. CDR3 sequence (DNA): TGTGCCAGCAGTTACGGGACAGGGACTGGAAACACCATATATTTT. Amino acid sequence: CASSYGTGTGNTIYF.

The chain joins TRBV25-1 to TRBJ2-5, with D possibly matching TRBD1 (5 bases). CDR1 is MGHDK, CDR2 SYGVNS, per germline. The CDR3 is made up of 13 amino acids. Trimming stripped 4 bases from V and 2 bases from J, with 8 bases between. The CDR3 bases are TGTGCCAGCAGTGTACCAGGGCAAGAGACCCAGTACTTC. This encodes CASSVPGQETQYF.